This T cell receptor beta chain was documented in a study of blood T cell repertoires in COVID-19. On the study more broadly: Samples came from the United States, Italy and Spain, spanning acute and convalescent COVID-19. Sample material is recorded as cDNA or gDNA derived from T cells, B-cell-depleted T cells, or PBMCs.

Trimming took 3 bases from V and 4 from J; bases not matched to a gene: 4. CDR1 is SEHNR and CDR2 is FQNEAQ in the germline V gene (reference sequence). The CDR3 is 14 amino acids. In the study's own analysis: Amplification with reference gene primers provided the estimates of nucleated cell counts. Some clones are missing from TCRdb's copy, which holds only in-frame ones; the method was immunoSEQ multiplex PCR. Clone size and V and J calls were adopted from that table, with D and trimming inferred from the DNA. The data contain about 39,000 clones, approximately 80% of them singletons. Source material: peripheral blood. The chain employs TRBV7-9 and TRBJ1-1, with 8 bases aligning to TRBD1. The clonotype originates from a man aged 55-75 years in a cohort sampled during active COVID-19. This chain's CDR3 is CASSLGQVGTEAFF. As DNA, the CDR3 is TGTGCCAGCAGCTTGGGACAGGTCGGCACTGAAGCTTTCTTT.